This is a list of T cell receptor beta chains from one sample in a study of OX40 agonist ivuxolimab in advanced cancers. Using immunoSEQ multiplex PCR, the repertoire was profiled, and TCRdb retains in-frame clones only, with some absent. The sample has 40,000 or so clones, roughly four fifths seen once. The sample consisted of CD4+ or CD8+ T cells sorted from blood, taken in a trial of the OX40 agonist ivuxolimab. The receptor set was obtained from an adult with an advanced solid tumor such as melanoma, head and neck, liver or kidney cancer. Both conserved end residues are part of each CDR3. The order of the fields is J gene, V gene, clone size, D gene, CDR3 DNA, CDR3 protein. D genes are given only for firm matches. The listing skips clone size in some rows; elsewhere it reads once, few, many or a size class.

TRBJ1-2 TRBV7-8 few TRBD1 TGTGCCAGCAGCGACCGACAGGGGGGCTATGGCTACACCTTC CASSDRQGGYGYTF
TRBJ2-2 TRBV19 - - TGTGCCAGTAGTATGATGTCCTTCAACACCGGGGAGCTGTTTTTT CASSMMSFNTGELFF
TRBJ1-5 TRBV4-2 - - TGTGCCAGCAGCCAAGATGGGCAGCCCCAGCATTTT CASSQDGQPQHF
TRBJ2-7 TRBV7-9 - TRBD1 TGTGCCAGCAGCCTCGGGACAGGGGGAAAGGCCGAGCAGTACTTC CASSLGTGGKAEQYF
TRBJ1-2 TRBV6-1 - - TGTGCCAGCGCCAAGACAGATTTCAACTATGGCTACACCTTC CASAKTDFNYGYTF
TRBJ1-4 TRBV5-1 - - TGCGCCAGCAGCCCCCGAGGCGCTTGGGAAAAACTGTTTTTT CASSPRGAWEKLFF
TRBJ2-2 TRBV9 - - TGTGCCAGCAGCGTAAACAACGCGAACACCGGGGAGCTGTTTTTT CASSVNNANTGELFF
TRBJ1-6 TRBV6-6 few TRBD1 TGTGCCAGCAGGCTGGACAGGGGTGGATCACCCCTCCACTTT CASRLDRGGSPLHF
TRBJ1-5 TRBV19 - TRBD1 TGTGCCAGTAGTAGGGACAGGGCCCGCAATCAGCCCCAGCATTTT CASSRDRARNQPQHF
TRBJ2-1 TRBV29-1 - - TGCAGCGTTAACAAGGACCATGACAATGAGCAGTTCTTC CSVNKDHDNEQFF
TRBJ2-1 TRBV7-9 - TRBD2 TGTGCCAGCAGCTTACCACCCCGACTAGCGGGCTCCTACAATGAGCAGTTCTTC CASSLPPRLAGSYNEQFF
TRBJ1-2 TRBV19 few - TGTGCCAGTAGTGCACCGGGACGACCCCTTGACTATGGCTACACCTTC CASSAPGRPLDYGYTF